The rows below give T cell receptor beta chains drawn from one sample of a study of cytomegalovirus exposure and HLA in healthy donors. The assay was immunoSEQ multiplex PCR, and TCRdb's table has in-frame clones only and misses some. In the table there are fewer than 110,000 clones, around 80% of which are singletons. Material for sequencing was PBMCs. The receptors derive from a man aged 30-40 years in good health and CMV-seropositive. The conserved cysteine and the conserved F or W are not part of the CDR3 here. Fields, in order: V gene, J gene, clone size, CDR3 protein. Some rows mark clone size as missing; the rest say once, few, many or name a class of expanded clone.

>TRBV10-3|TRBJ1-3|few
ATVTGGGNTIY
>TRBV5-1|TRBJ1-2|.
ASNPGQPNYGYT
>TRBV5-1|TRBJ2-7|.
ASSLFRGQAPNEQY
>TRBV5-5|TRBJ2-1|.
ASSAAGRYNEQF
>TRBV7-9|TRBJ1-1|once
SSSPERATEAF
>TRBV7-9|TRBJ1-1|.
ASSKSFRYPEAF
>TRBV14|TRBJ2-7|.
ASSLMTGTYEQY
>TRBV5-5|TRBJ2-5|once
ASSLASGGMRETQY
>TRBV30|TRBJ2-7|.
AWSVRTGHEQY
>TRBV5-6|TRBJ2-1|.
ASSRKGLSSYNEQF
>TRBV6-1|TRBJ2-1|.
ASSEAVRYRLTYTEF
>TRBV11-2|TRBJ1-6|.
ASGTGGQYNSPLH
>TRBV6-5|TRBJ2-7|.
ASSPWGTVSYEQY
>TRBV6-1|TRBJ2-7|.
ASNFYEQY
>TRBV13|TRBJ2-7|.
ASSSNRRDSHSYEQY
>TRBV4-1|TRBJ1-2|.
ASSQVLTSKSMDYGYT
>TRBV10-2|TRBJ2-1|few
ASSETVGLLWEQF
>TRBV11-2|TRBJ2-1|.
ASSLGGGPYNEQF
>TRBV10-3|TRBJ2-1|.
AIATQTRLAGGQIEQF
>TRBV6-5|TRBJ1-4|.
ASSFGTGSPNEKLF
>TRBV11-2|TRBJ2-3|.
ASSLSTDTQY
>TRBV27|TRBJ1-1|.
ASSLMEGNTEAF
>TRBV5-1|TRBJ1-1|few
ASGPDRANTEAF
>TRBV19|TRBJ1-1|once
ASNTRVNTEAF
>TRBV27|TRBJ2-2|.
ASSLAGINTGELF
>TRBV5-1|TRBJ1-1|.
ASSPGRDTEAF
>TRBV30|TRBJ1-2|.
AWSSQGVGYGYT
>TRBV11-3|TRBJ1-1|.
ASSLGGTGSGRAF
>TRBV5-4|TRBJ1-2|few
ASSLVLGGSYGYT
>TRBV6-5|.|.
ASRSSEGRAYEQY
>TRBV7-8|TRBJ2-5|.
ASSLEGQGKTQY
>TRBV18|TRBJ1-2|.
ASSPQEGLDYGYT
>TRBV2|TRBJ1-2|.
ASSVTGPFNYGYT
>TRBV5-1|TRBJ1-2|.
ASSLLEGYGYT
>TRBV11-3|TRBJ2-7|.
ASSPPSGGSGEQY
>TRBV29-1|TRBJ2-4|.
SVAFQGLAKNSQY
>TRBV11-3|TRBJ2-7|.
ASSLVEDGEQY
>TRBV5-4|TRBJ2-2|.
ASSLRETHYGELF
>TRBV2|TRBJ2-5|.
ASRQGQQETQY
>TRBV5-5|TRBJ1-5|.
ASSVSQGGQPQH
>TRBV6-5|TRBJ2-1|.
ASSWSETPSFNEQF